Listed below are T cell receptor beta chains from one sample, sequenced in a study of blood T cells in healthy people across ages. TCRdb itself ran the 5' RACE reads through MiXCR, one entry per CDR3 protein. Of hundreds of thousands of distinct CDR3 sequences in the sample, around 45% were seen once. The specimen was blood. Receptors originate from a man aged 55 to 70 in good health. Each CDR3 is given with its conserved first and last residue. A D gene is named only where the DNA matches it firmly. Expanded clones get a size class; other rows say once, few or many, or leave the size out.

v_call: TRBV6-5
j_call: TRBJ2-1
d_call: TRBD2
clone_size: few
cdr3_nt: TGTGCCAGCAGGTCCCTAGCGGGGGGTTTTGGTGAGCAGTTCTTC
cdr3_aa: CASRSLAGGFGEQFF

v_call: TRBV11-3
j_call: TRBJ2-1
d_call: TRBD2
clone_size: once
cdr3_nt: TGTGCCAGCAGCTCGGTACCGGGACTAGCCCATGAGCAGTTCTTC
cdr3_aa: CASSSVPGLAHEQFF

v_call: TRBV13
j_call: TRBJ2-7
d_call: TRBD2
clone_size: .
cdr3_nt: TGTGCCAGCAGCTTTAGGACTAGCGGGGGGAAATATGAGCAGTACTTC
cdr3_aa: CASSFRTSGGKYEQYF

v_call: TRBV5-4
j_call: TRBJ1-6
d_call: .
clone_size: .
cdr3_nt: TGTGCCAGCAGCTCTGACAGACTAAGCTCCTATAATTCACCCCTCCACTTT
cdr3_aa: CASSSDRLSSYNSPLHF

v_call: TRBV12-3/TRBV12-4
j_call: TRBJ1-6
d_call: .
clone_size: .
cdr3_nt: TGTGCCAGCAGTTCCGGGAGATCACCCCTCCACTTT
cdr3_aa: CASSSGRSPLHF

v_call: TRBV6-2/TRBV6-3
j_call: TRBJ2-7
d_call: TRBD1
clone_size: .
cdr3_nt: TGTGCCAGCACCAAAATGGGACAGTCATCCTACGAGCAGTACTTC
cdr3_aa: CASTKMGQSSYEQYF

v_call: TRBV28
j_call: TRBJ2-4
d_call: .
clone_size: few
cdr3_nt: TGTGCCAGCAGTCCCGAGGACAGCTTAGCCAAAAACATTCAGTACTTC
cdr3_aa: CASSPEDSLAKNIQYF

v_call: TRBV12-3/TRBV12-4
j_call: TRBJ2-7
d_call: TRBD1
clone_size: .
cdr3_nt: TGTGCCAGCAGTGCAGCCGGGACAGCTTTCTACGAGCAGTACTTC
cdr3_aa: CASSAAGTAFYEQYF

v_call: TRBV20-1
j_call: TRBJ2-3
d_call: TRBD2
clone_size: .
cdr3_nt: TGCAGTGCACTCCGCGGTAGCGGGGGGGGTAAAGATACGCAGTATTTT
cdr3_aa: CSALRGSGGGKDTQYF

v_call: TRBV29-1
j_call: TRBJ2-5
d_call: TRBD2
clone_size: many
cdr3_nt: TGCAGCGTTGCCGGGACTAGCGTTCAAGAGACCCAGTACTTC
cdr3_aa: CSVAGTSVQETQYF

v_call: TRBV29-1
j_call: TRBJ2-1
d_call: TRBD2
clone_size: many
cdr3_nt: TGCAGCGTTGAGGGGACTAGCGGGGGGGGATCCTACAATGAGCAGTTCTTC
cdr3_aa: CSVEGTSGGGSYNEQFF

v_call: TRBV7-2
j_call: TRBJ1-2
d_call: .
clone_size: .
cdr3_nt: TGTGCCAGCAGCTTAAATTTTGGCTATGGCTACACCTTC
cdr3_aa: CASSLNFGYGYTF

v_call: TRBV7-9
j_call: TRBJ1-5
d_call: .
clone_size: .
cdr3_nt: TGTGCCAGCAGCTTAACAGCAACGGAGCCCCAGCATTTT
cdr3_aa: CASSLTATEPQHF

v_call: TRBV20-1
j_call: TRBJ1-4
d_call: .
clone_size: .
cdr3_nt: TGCAGTGCTACGGAGCCAACTAATGAAAAACTGTTTTTT
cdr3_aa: CSATEPTNEKLFF

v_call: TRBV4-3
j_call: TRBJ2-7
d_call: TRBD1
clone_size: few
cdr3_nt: TGCGCCAGCAGCCAACGGGGGACAGGGAACTACGAGCAGTACTTC
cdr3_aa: CASSQRGTGNYEQYF

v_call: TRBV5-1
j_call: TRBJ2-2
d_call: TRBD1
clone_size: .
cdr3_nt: TGCGCCAGCAGCTCTGGACAGGGCTTCACCGGGGAGCTGTTTTTT
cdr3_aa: CASSSGQGFTGELFF

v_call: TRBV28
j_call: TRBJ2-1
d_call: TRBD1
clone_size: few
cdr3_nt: TGTGCCAGCAGTTACCCAGACCCATCAGGGGGCGCGGGTCCGATCATAGAGCAGTTCTTC
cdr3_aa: CASSYPDPSGGAGPIIEQFF

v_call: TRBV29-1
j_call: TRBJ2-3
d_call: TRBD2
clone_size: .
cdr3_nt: TGCAGCGTTGAGGGGGGTAGCGGGATAACAGATACGCAGTATTTT
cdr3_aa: CSVEGGSGITDTQYF

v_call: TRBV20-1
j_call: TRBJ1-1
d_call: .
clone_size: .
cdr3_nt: TGCAGTGCTAGCTACAGGAGGGACACTGAAGCTTTCTTT
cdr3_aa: CSASYRRDTEAFF

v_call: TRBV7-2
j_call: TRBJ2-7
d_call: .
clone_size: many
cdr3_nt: TGTGCCAGCAGCTTAACGAGGGACGACGAGCAGTACTTC
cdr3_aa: CASSLTRDDEQYF

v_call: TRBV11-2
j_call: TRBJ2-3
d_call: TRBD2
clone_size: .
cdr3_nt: TGTGCCAGCAGCTCCGGGACTAGCGGGATCACAGATACGCAGTATTTT
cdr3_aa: CASSSGTSGITDTQYF

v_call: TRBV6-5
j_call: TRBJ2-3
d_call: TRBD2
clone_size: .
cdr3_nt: TGTGCCAGCGCAGGGAGGGGCACAGATACGCAGTATTTT
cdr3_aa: CASAGRGTDTQYF

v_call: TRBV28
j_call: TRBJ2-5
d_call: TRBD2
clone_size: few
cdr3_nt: TGTGCCAGCAGTTTGGGACTAGCGGGGGGGCGAGTGGGTGAGACCCAGTACTTC
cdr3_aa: CASSLGLAGGRVGETQYF

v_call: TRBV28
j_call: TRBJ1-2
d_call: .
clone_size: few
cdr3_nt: TGTGCCAGCAGTTTCCCGACAGGAAAATATGGCTACACCTTC
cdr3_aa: CASSFPTGKYGYTF

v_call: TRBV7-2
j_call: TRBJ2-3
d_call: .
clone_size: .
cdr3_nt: TGTGCCAGCAGCTTATTTAGGACAGATACGCAGTATTTT
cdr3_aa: CASSLFRTDTQYF

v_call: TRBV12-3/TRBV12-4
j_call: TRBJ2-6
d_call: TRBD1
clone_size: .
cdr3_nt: TGTGCCAGCAGTACTAAGGGACAGGCTGTGGGGGCCAACGTCCTGACTTTC
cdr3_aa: CASSTKGQAVGANVLTF

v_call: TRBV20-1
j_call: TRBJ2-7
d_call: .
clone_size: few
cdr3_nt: TGCAGTGCTAGAGGGGTAGGTGGGGCCTACGAGCAGTACTTC
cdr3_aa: CSARGVGGAYEQYF

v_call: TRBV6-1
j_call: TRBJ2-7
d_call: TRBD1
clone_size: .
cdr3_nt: TGTGCCAGCACGGGGGACAGGGGCTACGAGCAGTACTTC
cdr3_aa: CASTGDRGYEQYF

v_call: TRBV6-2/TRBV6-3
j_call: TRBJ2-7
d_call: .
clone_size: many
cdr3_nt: TGTGCCAGCAGTCGCGGCCTTGAGCAGTACTTC
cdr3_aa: CASSRGLEQYF

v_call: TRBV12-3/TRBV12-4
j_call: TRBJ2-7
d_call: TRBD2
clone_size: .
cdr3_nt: TGTGCCAGCAGTTTACTAGCGGGGGCCTACGAGCAGTACTTC
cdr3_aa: CASSLLAGAYEQYF

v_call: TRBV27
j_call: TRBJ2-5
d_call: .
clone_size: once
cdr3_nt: TGTGCCAGCAGATTTTCGATAGATCATCGGCAGTACTTC
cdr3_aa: CASRFSIDHRQYF

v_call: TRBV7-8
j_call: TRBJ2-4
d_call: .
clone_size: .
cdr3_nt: TGTGCCAGCAGTAATCAGGTCGGATTTAGTGGGGAGCAGTACTTC
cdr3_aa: CASSNQVGFSGEQYF

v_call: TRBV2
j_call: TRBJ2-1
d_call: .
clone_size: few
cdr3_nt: TGTGCCAGCATATTCGTGAGGAATGAGCAGTTCTTC
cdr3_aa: CASIFVRNEQFF

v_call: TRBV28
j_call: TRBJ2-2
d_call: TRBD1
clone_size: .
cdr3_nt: TGTGCCAGCAGTCTGCTACAGGGGAGCGGGGAGCTGTTTTTT
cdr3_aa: CASSLLQGSGELFF

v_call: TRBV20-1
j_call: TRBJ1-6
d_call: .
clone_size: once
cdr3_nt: TGCAGTGCTAGAATACCCGTGGCCTATAATTCACCCCTCCACTTT
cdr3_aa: CSARIPVAYNSPLHF

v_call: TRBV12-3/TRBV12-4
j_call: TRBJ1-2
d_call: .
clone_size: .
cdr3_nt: TGTGCCAGCAGCACAACAGGTTGTGGCTACACCTTC
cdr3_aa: CASSTTGCGYTF

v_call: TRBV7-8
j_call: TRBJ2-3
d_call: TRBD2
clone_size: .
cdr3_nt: TGTGCCAGCAGGCGGGGGGACACAGATACGCAGTATTTT
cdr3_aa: CASRRGDTDTQYF

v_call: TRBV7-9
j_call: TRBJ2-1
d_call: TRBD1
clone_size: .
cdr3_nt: TGTGCCAGCAGCCCATCCCCCAGGGGGCCCTACAATGAGCAGTTCTTC
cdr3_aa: CASSPSPRGPYNEQFF

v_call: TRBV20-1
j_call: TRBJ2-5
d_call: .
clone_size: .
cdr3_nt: TGCAGTGCATCGACTAAAACAGAGACCCAGTACTTC
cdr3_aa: CSASTKTETQYF

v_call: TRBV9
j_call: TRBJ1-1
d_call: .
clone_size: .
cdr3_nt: TGTGCCAGCAACCCGGCGGGGGCGAACACTGAAGCTTTCTTT
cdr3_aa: CASNPAGANTEAFF

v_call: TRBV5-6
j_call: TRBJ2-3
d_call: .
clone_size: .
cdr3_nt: TGTGCCAGCAGCCTACCGGGTACGCAGTATTTT
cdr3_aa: CASSLPGTQYF

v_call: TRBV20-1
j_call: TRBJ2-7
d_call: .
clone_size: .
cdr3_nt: TGCAGTGCTACGGGGGCCAACAATGAGCAGTACTTC
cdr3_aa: CSATGANNEQYF

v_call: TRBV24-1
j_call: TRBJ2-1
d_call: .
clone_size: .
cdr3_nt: TGTGCCACCAGTGATCGGTCCAGGTTGAATGAGCAGTTCTTC
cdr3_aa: CATSDRSRLNEQFF

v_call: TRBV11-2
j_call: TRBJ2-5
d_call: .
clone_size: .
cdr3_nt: TGTGCCAGCAGCTTAGATTTGACCGTTGCTTCGTACTTC
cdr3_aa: CASSLDLTVASYF

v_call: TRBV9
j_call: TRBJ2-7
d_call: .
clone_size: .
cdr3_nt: TGTGCCAGCAGCCCCGTCATAGGACAGAGGCACTACGAGCAGTACTTC
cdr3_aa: CASSPVIGQRHYEQYF

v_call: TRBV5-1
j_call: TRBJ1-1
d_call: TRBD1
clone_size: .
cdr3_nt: TGCGCCAGCAGCTTGGGGGGACAGGGGTTGAACACTGAAGCTTTCTTT
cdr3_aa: CASSLGGQGLNTEAFF

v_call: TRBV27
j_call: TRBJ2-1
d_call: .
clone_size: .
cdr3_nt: TGTGCCAGCAGGCGTATGAGTCCCCCCGGGAATGAGCAGTTCTTC
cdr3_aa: CASRRMSPPGNEQFF

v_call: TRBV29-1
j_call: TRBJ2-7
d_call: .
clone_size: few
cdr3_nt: TGCAGCGTTCGACCGACCGAATCCTACGAGCAGTACTTC
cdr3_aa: CSVRPTESYEQYF